This T cell receptor beta chain was sequenced during a study of cytomegalovirus exposure and HLA in healthy donors. General study results and limits: Donors belonging to an Asian-associated ancestry cluster reportedly showed fewer N-insertions in productive TCRs than the approximately 640-donor mean, according to what a later analysis found.

With respect to this clone: Its antigen remains unknown.

This CDR3 has 14 amino acids. The V gene's germline CDR1 is MDHEN and CDR2 SYDVKM. V was pared by 6 bases and J by 3 bases, with 4 bases of the junction left unmatched. The PCR was carried out with 60 Vbeta primers and 13 Jbeta primers. Profiling relied on immunoSEQ multiplex PCR, and the TCRdb table lists in-frame clones only, not all of them. In the table there are tens of thousands of clones, about 80% of which are singletons. The sequencing sample was made of PBMCs. The chain couples TRBV28 to TRBJ2-7; 11 bases match TRBD2. The receptor was derived from a man aged 45 to 65 in good health and CMV-seronegative. The CDR3 DNA follows: TGTGCCAGCAGAGCTAGCGGGAGGCTCTACGAGCAGTACTTC. It specifies CASRASGRLYEQYF.